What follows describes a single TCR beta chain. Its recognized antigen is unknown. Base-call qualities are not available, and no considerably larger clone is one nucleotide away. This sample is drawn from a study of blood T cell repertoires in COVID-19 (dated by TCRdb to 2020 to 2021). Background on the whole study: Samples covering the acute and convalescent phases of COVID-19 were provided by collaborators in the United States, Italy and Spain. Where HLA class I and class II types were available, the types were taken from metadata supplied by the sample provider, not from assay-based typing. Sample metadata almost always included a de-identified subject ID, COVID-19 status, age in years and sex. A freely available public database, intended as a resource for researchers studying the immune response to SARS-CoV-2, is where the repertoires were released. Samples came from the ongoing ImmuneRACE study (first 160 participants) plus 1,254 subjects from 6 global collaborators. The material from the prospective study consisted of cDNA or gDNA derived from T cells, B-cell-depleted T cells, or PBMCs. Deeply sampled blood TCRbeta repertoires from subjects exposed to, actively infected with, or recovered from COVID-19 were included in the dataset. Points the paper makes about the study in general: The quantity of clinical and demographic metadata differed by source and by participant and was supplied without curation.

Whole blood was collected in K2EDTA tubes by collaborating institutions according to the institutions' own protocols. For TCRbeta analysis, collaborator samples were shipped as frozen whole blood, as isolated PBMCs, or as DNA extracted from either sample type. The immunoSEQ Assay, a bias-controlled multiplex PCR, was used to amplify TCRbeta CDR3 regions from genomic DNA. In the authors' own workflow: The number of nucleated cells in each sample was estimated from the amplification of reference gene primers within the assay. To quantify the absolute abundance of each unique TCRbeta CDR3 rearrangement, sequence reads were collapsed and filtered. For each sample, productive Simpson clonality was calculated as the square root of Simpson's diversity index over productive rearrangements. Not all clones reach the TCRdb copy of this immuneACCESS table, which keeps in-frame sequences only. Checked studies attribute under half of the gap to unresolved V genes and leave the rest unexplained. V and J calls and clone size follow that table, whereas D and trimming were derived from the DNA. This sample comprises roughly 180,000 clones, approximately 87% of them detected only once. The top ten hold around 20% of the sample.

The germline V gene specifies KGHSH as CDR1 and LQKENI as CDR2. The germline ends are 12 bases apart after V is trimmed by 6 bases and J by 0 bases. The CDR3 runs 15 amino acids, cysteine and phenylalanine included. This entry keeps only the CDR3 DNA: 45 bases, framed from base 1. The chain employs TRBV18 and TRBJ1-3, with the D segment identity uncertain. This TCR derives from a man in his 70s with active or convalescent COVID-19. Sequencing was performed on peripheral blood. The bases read TGTGCCAGCTCGTCCGACATTACCTCTGGAAACACCATATATTTT. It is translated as CASSSDITSGNTIYF. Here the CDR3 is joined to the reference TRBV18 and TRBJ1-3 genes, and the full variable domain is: NAGVMQNPRHLVRRRGQEARLRCSPMKGHSHVYWYRQLPEEGLKFMVYLQKENIIDESGMPKERFSAEFPKEGPSILRIQQVVRGDSAAYFCASSSDITSGNTIYFGEGSWLTVV.